The sequence of this TCR beta chain was determined in a study of blood T cell repertoires in COVID-19. Study context: Samples representing acute and convalescent COVID-19 were sourced from the United States, Italy and Spain.

Losses at the gene ends were 3 bases for V and 8 bases for J; bases not matched to a gene: 3. CDR1 is DFQATT, CDR2 SNEGSKA, per germline (reference sequence). The CDR3 is 12 amino acids. Enrollees, about 18 to 89 years old, lived in 25 or so US areas. Sequencing was performed with immunoSEQ multiplex PCR; in TCRdb, only in-frame clones are kept and a portion is missing. There are about 430,000 clones in the sample; over 75% occur only once, and approximately 1% lies in the top ten. V is TRBV20-1 and J is TRBJ2-2; 7 bases are a match to TRBD1. Sequenced input: PBMCs or T cells enriched from blood (not recorded which). The origin of this receptor is a woman under 40 with acute COVID-19. The CDR3 DNA reads as TGCAGTGCTAGTCAGGGGGTGGGGGAGCTGTTTTTT. Translation: CSASQGVGELFF.